This entry is about one TCR beta chain. Patients got ipilimumab 1 mg/kg beginning 14 to 28 days post-transplant. Through week 26, nivolumab 3 mg/kg IV was given weeks 1, 4, 7, 10, then biweekly. Using immunoSEQ multiplex PCR, the repertoire was profiled, and TCRdb retains in-frame clones only, with some absent. The sample includes tens of thousands of clones, approximately 83% of them seen just once. The sample originates from a study of ipilimumab plus nivolumab after autologous stem cell transplantation. Study-wide context: A median of about 8 nivolumab and 5 ipilimumab doses were given. Both relapsed and primary refractory DLBCL were included.

This CDR3 is built from 17 residues. The V end was cut by 7 bases, the J end by 2 bases, with 23 bases between. Germline V gene data show CDR1 as LNHDA and CDR2 as SQIVND (reference sequence). The TCR was taken from a male donor with diffuse large B-cell lymphoma. The input for sequencing was PBMCs, taken in a trial of ipilimumab plus nivolumab as post-transplant consolidation. The chain has TRBV19 and TRBJ1-2; weak D call: TRBD1 (6 bases). In DNA form, the CDR3 reads TGTGCCAGTACCCCAAAAGGGGACACTTATACCAACTATGGCTACACCTTC. This gives the protein CASTPKGDTYTNYGYTF.